This T cell receptor (beta chain) was captured by sequencing in a study of T-cell reconstitution after alpha-beta-depleted transplantation in children. Broader study findings: Certain patients had high TCRbeta diversity at day 60, and it came from recipient T cells and thymic progenitors that survived. Reportedly, roughly two months post-transplant, alpha-beta T cells arose from several hundred expanded graft clones. It was newly produced T cells that mostly accounted for T-cell counts and diversity one year after transplant.

This sample's TCRbeta library carried unique molecular identifier barcodes. MiXCR was run by TCRdb on the PCR reads, yielding one entry per CDR3 protein. The table has roughly 200,000 distinct CDR3 sequences, 5.5% to 7% seen once. This clonotype was seen ten or more times. Antigen specificity is unknown. Per germline, CDR1 SGHRS and CDR2 YFSETQ. CDR3 length equals 16 residues. V lost 5 bases and J lost 4; bases outside the gene matches: 11. Source: PBMCs, taken before TCRalphabeta/CD19-depleted stem cell transplant. This sequence was found in a boy between 2 and 10 years old with acute lymphoblastic leukemia, due to receive a stem cell transplant. The chain couples TRBV5-1 to TRBJ2-1; TRBD2 matches 8 bases. CDR3 coding DNA: TGCGCCAGCAGGCCAAGGGCGGGAGGTAATTACAATGAGCAGTTCTTC. Translation gives CASRPRAGGNYNEQFF.